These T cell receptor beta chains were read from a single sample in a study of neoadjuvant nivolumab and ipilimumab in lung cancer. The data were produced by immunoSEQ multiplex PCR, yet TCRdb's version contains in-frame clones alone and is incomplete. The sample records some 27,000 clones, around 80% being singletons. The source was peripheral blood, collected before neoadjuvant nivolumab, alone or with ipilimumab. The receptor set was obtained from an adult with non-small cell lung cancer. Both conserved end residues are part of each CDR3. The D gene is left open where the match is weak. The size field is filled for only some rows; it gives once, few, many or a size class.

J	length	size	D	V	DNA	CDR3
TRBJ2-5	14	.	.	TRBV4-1	TGCGCCAGCAGCCAAGAGTACAGGGAAGAGACCCAGTACTTC	CASSQEYREETQYF
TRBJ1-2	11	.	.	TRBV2	TGTGCCAGCGCAGGAAATTATGGCTACACCTTC	CASAGNYGYTF
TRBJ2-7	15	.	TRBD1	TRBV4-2	TGTGCCAGCAGCCAGGGGGACAGTGGGATGGACGAGCAGTACTTC	CASSQGDSGMDEQYF
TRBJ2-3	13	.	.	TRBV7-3	TGTGCCAGCAGCTTATGGAGCGGAGATACGCAGTATTTT	CASSLWSGDTQYF
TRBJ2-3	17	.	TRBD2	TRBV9	TGTGCCAGCAGCGTAGTAGGCGGGGGTGGGTTCTCAGATACGCAGTATTTT	CASSVVGGGGFSDTQYF
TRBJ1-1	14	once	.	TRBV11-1	TGTGCCAGCAGCTTTTCGCGGGCAGAGACTGAAGCTTTCTTT	CASSFSRAETEAFF
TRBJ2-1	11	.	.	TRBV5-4	TGTGCCAGCAGCTTAAAGGGTGAGCAGTTCTTC	CASSLKGEQFF
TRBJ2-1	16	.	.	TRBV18	TGTGCCAGCTCACCACCGGCGCGGAGCTCCTACAATGAGCAGTTCTTC	CASSPPARSSYNEQFF
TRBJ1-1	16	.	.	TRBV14	TGTGCCAGCAGCCAAGATTCGATTGAGGAGAACACTGAAGCTTTCTTT	CASSQDSIEENTEAFF
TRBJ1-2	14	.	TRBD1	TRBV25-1	TGTGCCAGCAGTGACACCGGGACAGGATTAGGCTACACCTTC	CASSDTGTGLGYTF
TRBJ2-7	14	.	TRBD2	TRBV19	TGTGCCAGTAGGTCGGACATGACTAGCCACGAGCAGTACTTC	CASRSDMTSHEQYF
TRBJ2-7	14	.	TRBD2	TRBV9	TGTGCCAGCAGCGCGGGACTAGTCTCCTACGAGCAGTACTTC	CASSAGLVSYEQYF
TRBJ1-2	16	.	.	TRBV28	TGTGCCAGCAGTTTAAGCGGCAGAAGTAGAAACTATGGCTACACCTTC	CASSLSGRSRNYGYTF
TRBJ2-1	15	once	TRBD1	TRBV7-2	TGTGCCAGCATCACCGGGACAGGGGACTACAATGAGCAGTTCTTC	CASITGTGDYNEQFF
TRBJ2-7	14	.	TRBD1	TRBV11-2	TGTGCCAGCAGCTCCCCGGGACAGATTTACGAGCAGTACTTC	CASSSPGQIYEQYF
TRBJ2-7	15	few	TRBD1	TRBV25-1	TGTGCCAGCAGCTCCTCCGGGACAGGGGTCTACGAGCAGTACTTC	CASSSSGTGVYEQYF
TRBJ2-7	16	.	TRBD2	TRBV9	TGTGCCAGCAGAACGAAACTAGCGGGGGGCACCTACGAGCAGTACTTC	CASRTKLAGGTYEQYF
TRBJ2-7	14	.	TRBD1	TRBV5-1	TGCGCCAGCAGACTGGGACAGGGGGGCCACGAGCAGTACTTC	CASRLGQGGHEQYF
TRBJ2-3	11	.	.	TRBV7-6	TGTGCCAGCAGCTCTACAGATACGCAGTATTTT	CASSSTDTQYF
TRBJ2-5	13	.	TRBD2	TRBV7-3	TGTGCCAGCAGCCGCGGGAGCGGGGAGACCCAGTACTTC	CASSRGSGETQYF
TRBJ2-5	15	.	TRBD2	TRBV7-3	TGTGCCAGCAGCCCGAGCGGGGACCCATTAGAGACCCAGTACTTC	CASSPSGDPLETQYF
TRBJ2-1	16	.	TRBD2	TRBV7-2	TGTGCCAGCAGCCCCCTAGCGGGGGGCTCCTACAATGAGCAGTTCTTC	CASSPLAGGSYNEQFF
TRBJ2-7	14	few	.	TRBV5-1	TGCGCCAGCAGCTCACAGGGAGGGGCCTACGAGCAGTACTTC	CASSSQGGAYEQYF
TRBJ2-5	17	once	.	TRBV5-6	TGTGCCAGCAGCTTCGTCCCCCTGGACCCCCCCCAAGAGACCCAGTACTTC	CASSFVPLDPPQETQYF
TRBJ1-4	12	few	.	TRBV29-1	TGCAGCGTTCAACAGAATAATGAAAAACTGTTTTTT	CSVQQNNEKLFF
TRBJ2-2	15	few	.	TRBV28	TGTGCCAGCAGTTTATGGCAGGGGAACACCGGGGAGCTGTTTTTT	CASSLWQGNTGELFF
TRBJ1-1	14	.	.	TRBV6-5	TGTGCCAGCAGTTACGTCAGGGGAGAGGGTGAAGCTTTCTTT	CASSYVRGEGEAFF